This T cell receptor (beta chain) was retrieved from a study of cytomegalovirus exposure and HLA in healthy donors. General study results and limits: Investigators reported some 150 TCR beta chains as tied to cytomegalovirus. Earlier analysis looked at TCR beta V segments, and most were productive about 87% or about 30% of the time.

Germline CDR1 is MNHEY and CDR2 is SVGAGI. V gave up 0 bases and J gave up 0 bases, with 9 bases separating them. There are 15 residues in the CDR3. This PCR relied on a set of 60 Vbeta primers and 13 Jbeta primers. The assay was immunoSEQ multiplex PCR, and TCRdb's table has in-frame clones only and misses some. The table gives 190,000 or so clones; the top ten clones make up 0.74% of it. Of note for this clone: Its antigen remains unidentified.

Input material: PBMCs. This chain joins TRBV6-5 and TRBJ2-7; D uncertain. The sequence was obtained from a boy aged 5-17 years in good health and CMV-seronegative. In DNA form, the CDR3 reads TGTGCCAGCAGTTACTCGACACAGAGCTCCTACGAGCAGTACTTC. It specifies CASSYSTQSSYEQYF.